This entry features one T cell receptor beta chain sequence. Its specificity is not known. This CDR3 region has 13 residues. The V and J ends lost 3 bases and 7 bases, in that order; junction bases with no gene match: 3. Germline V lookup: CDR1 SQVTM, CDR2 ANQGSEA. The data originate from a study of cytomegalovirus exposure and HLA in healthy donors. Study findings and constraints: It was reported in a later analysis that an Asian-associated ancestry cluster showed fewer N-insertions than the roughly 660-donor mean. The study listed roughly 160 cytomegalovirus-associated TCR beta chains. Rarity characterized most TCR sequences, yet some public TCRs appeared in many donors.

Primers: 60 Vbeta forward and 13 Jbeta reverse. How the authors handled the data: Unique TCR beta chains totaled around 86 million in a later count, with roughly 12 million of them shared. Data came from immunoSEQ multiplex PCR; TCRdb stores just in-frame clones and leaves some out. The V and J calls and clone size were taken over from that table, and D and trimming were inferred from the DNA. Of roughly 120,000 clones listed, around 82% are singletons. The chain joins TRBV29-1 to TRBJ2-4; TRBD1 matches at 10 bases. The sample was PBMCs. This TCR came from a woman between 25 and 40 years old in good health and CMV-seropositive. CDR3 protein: CSVEPGQGNIQYF. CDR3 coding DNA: TGCAGCGTTGAGCCGGGACAGGGGAACATTCAGTACTTC.